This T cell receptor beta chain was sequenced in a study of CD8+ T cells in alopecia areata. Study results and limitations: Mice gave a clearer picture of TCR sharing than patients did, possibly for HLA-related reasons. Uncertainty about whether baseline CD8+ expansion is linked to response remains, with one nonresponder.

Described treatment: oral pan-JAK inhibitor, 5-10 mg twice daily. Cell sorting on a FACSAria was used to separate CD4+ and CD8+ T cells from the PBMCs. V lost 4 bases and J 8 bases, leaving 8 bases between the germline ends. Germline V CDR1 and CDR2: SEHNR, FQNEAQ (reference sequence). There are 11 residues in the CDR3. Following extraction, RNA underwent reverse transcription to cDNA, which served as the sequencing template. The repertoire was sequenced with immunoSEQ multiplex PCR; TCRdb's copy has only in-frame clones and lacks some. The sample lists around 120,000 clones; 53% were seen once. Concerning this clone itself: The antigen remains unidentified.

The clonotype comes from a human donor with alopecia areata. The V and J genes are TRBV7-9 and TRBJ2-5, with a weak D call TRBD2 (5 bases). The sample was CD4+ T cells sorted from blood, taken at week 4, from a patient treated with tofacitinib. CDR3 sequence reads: CASSWGETQYF. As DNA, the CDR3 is TGTGCCAGCAGCTGGGGAGAAACCCAGTACTTC.